This T cell receptor (beta chain) originates from a study of metastatic and nonmetastatic thyroid tumors (TCRdb year 2020). As for the study more broadly: Repertoires from peripheral blood and from tumor or nodule tissue samples of malignant and benign thyroid patients were compared. Overall results and qualifications from the work: In both blood and tumor samples, TCR beta diversity was reported to be significantly higher in malignant tumors than in benign nodules.

The method was PCR. For sequencing, an Illumina HiSeq 4000 was employed. The TCR beta-chain CDR3 region of each patient was profiled by high-throughput sequencing. Regarding the original processing steps: The researchers built a classifier to tell apart papillary thyroid cancer patients with distant metastasis, based on CDR3 differences among clinicopathological groups. The Shannon index was used to assess repertoire diversity, and the Morisita-Horn index was used to assess tumor-blood repertoire similarity. TCRdb ran its own pipeline on the public reads, namely fastp trimming at Q25 and MiXCR clone calling, and kept in-frame beta chains. V and J calls and clone size were set by TCRdb, not the authors. The sample table shows about 15,000 clones, and roughly 19% are seen once. 13% of the sample lies in the top ten. No treatment had been received by any patient before thyroid surgery. The study retrospectively analysed patient clinical samples collected from about 2012 to 2019 using T-cell receptor beta sequencing.

Per the germline V gene (reference sequence), GTSNPN is the CDR1 and SVGIG is the CDR2. The cysteine opens and the phenylalanine closes a CDR3 of 16 amino acids. The DNA shown is the 48-base CDR3, in frame from base 1. The germline V end is reduced by 3 bases and the J end by 0 bases; junction bases left unmatched: 8. This clone was counted at least ten times. Its recognized antigen is unknown. Base qualities are not recorded, but no much larger clone differs from it by a single base. This sequence uses TRBV30 and TRBJ2-1, with 7 bases aligning to TRBD2. The TCR comes from a female donor with papillary thyroid cancer or a benign thyroid nodule (not recorded which). Some clones in this sample may be carry-over from other donors' samples. Sequenced: blood. In nucleotides, the sequence is TGTGCCTGGAGGGGAAGCGGGGCTAGCTCCTACAATGAGCAGTTCTTC. This is translated as CAWRGSGASSYNEQFF.